Below, 21 T cell receptor beta chains from the same sample are listed, as sequenced in a study of graft-versus-host responses after intestinal transplantation. Using immunoSEQ multiplex PCR, the repertoire was profiled, and TCRdb retains in-frame clones only, with some absent. This sample has roughly 6,500 clones; approximately 23% occur once, and the top ten carry 3.5% to 5.5%. The material was alloreactive CD4+ T cells from a mixed lymphocyte reaction culture, obtained before transplantation. Subset noted: CFSE-low proliferating T cells sorted from roughly 6-day pre-transplant mixed lymphocyte reaction (GvH or HvG direction). The receptors were sampled from a human patient who was an organ donor for intestinal transplantation.

This clone showed up just a few times. The chain's CDR3 is CASSARLAGSTGELFF. CDR3 DNA sequence: TGTGCCAGCAGCGCCAGACTAGCGGGGAGCACCGGGGAGCTGTTTTTT. The J gene is TRBJ2-2, the V gene TRBV11-3, with 11 positions matching TRBD2. CDR1 and CDR2 (germline): SGHNT, YENEEA. CDR3 length: 16 amino acids. The trim removed 5 bases at V and 4 bases at J, leaving 6 bases unmatched.

The chain recombines TRBV6-6 with TRBJ2-7, with TRBD2 identical over 8 bases. V dropped 7 bases and J dropped 7; count of bases not matched to a gene: 9. The CDR3 runs to 13 residues. Per the germline V gene, CDR1 is MNHNY and CDR2 is SVGAGI (reference sequence). The CDR3 region is CASMGSGRSEQYF. As DNA, the CDR3 is TGTGCCAGCATGGGGAGCGGGAGATCTGAGCAGTACTTC.

The J gene is TRBJ2-7, the V gene TRBV6-5; TRBD2 aligns across 10 bases. The germline V gene encodes CDR1 MNHEY and CDR2 SVGAGI. With V trimmed by 0 bases and J by 3 bases, 2 bases remained unmatched. The CDR3 sequence is 15 residues long. This CDR3 reads CASSYSASGSYEQYF. The CDR3, as DNA: TGTGCCAGCAGTTACTCGGCTAGCGGGAGCTACGAGCAGTACTTC.

The rearrangement links TRBV7-6 to TRBJ2-7; TRBD2 is a possible D gene (6 bases). The germline gives CDR1 SGHVS, CDR2 FNYEAQ. The CDR3 is made up of 13 amino acids. Deletions cut 5 bases from V and 6 bases from J, with 14 bases between. The DNA for the CDR3 is TGTGCCAGCAGCCCAAACGGGGGAGCCGAGCAGTACTTC. This translates into CASSPNGGAEQYF. Full variable domain (missing parts from reference TRBV7-6 and TRBJ2-7): GAGVSQSPRYKVTKRGQDVALRCDPISGHVSLYWYRQALGQGPEFLTYFNYEAQQDKSGLPNDRFSAERPEGSISTLTIQRTEQRDSAMYRCASSPNGGAEQYFGPGTRLTVT.

The genes are TRBV6-6 and TRBJ2-7, with D unresolved. The length of the CDR3 is 15 residues. Germline assignment: CDR1 MNHNY and CDR2 SVGAGI (reference sequence). V was trimmed by 4 bases and J by 1 base, leaving 14 bases between them. This chain's CDR3 is CASSLAVAKSYEQYF. DNA of the CDR3: TGTGCCAGCAGTTTGGCCGTAGCCAAATCCTACGAGCAGTACTTC.

In its sample, this clone was seen a few times. This chain connects TRBV9 to TRBJ2-6; D uncertain. Germline CDR1 and CDR2: SGDLS and YYNGEE. The CDR3 runs to 13 residues. Trimming cost V 4 bases and J 0 bases, with 2 bases left between them. CDR3 loop: CASSRSGANVLTF. CDR3 DNA sequence: TGTGCCAGCAGCCGCTCTGGGGCCAACGTCCTGACTTTC.

This sequence joins TRBV7-9 and TRBJ1-1, with a possible D match to TRBD1 (6 bases). CDR3 length: 14 residues. V lost 1 base and J 3 bases, leaving 9 bases between the germline ends. Germline CDR1 reads SEHNR; CDR2 reads FQNEAQ (reference sequence). The CDR3 loop is CASSLVGGHTEAFF. The CDR3 nucleotides are TGTGCCAGCAGCTTAGTCGGGGGGCACACTGAAGCTTTCTTT.

In its sample, this clone was seen many times. The rearrangement links TRBV6-1 to TRBJ2-7; 14 bases fit TRBD2. V was clipped by 5 bases and J by 11 bases; unmatched bases: 2. The CDR3 covers 12 residues. The germline gives CDR1 MNHNS, CDR2 SASEGT. The CDR3 region is CASSLGLAGEYF. The CDR3 DNA follows: TGTGCCAGCAGTTTGGGACTAGCGGGAGAGTACTTC.

This chain links TRBV7-9 with TRBJ1-4; D not resolved. CDR3 length: 13 residues. With 1 base removed from V and 5 bases from J, the gap between germline ends came to 5 bases. In germline, CDR1 is SEHNR, CDR2 FQNEAQ (reference sequence). CDR3 sequence (DNA): TGTGCCAGCAGCTTAGATCCAAATGAAAAACTGTTTTTT. This gives the protein CASSLDPNEKLFF.

Only a few counts were recorded for this clone. V and J are TRBV7-6 and TRBJ1-1, with D perhaps matching TRBD1 (5 bases). CDR3 length: 15 amino acids. Germline CDR1 reads SGHVS; CDR2 reads FNYEAQ. Trimming cost V 0 bases and J 4 bases, with 12 bases left between them. The CDR3 DNA sequence: TGTGCCAGCAGCTTAGCGGGGGGGATTGGCACTGAAGCTTTCTTT. This codes for CASSLAGGIGTEAFF.

This clone was observed a handful of times. This sequence joins TRBV5-6 and TRBJ1-3; TRBD1 might be the D (6 bases). This CDR3 comprises 15 residues. The V gene lost 0 bases and the J gene lost 4 bases, with 11 bases spanning the gap. Germline CDR1 SGHDT, CDR2 YYEEEE. In DNA form, the CDR3 reads TGTGCCAGCAGCTTGGATACAGGGTACGGAAACACCATATATTTT. Encoded protein: CASSLDTGYGNTIYF.

This clone showed up just a few times. The rearrangement joins TRBV7-2 to TRBJ1-2; 7 bases match TRBD1. V shed 3 bases, J shed 5 bases, and the junction held 12 bases outside the gene matches. This CDR3 is built from 16 residues. Germline CDR1 is SGHTA and CDR2 is FQGNSA. The CDR3 sequence is CASSLGAGTENYGYTF. The CDR3 nucleotides are TGTGCCAGCAGCTTGGGAGCCGGGACAGAAAATTATGGCTACACCTTC.

This clone was found a few times. The V and J genes are TRBV5-1 and TRBJ2-2; 9 bases are shared with TRBD1. The CDR3 totals 15 residues. Germline CDR1 reads SGHRS; CDR2 reads YFSETQ. With 6 bases clipped from V and 0 bases from J, the junction kept 3 bases outside the gene matches. CDR3 DNA sequence: TGCGCCAGCACCCGACAGGGGGCGAACACCGGGGAGCTGTTTTTT. It yields the protein CASTRQGANTGELFF.

The V gene is TRBV6-9, the J gene TRBJ1-5, with D perhaps TRBD1 (5 bases). From germline, CDR1 is MNHGY and CDR2 SVAAGI. Trimming left V 4 bases short and J 1 base short, with 8 bases between. The CDR3 runs to 14 residues. The CDR3 reads CASSLQASNQPQHF. CDR3 DNA: TGTGCCAGCAGTTTACAGGCAAGCAATCAGCCCCAGCATTTT.

This clone was seen more than once but under ten times. The J gene is TRBJ2-7, the V gene TRBV4-1; no clear D. The CDR3 is 16 amino acids. Germline CDR1 reads MGHRA; CDR2 reads YSYEKL. V was cut by 2 bases and J by 3 bases, with 17 bases left in between. CDR3 sequence: CASSQIAVYPLYEQYF. CDR3 nucleotides: TGCGCCAGCAGCCAAATAGCCGTATACCCCCTCTACGAGCAGTACTTC.

This clone was observed a handful of times. The chain carries TRBV7-3 and TRBJ2-2, with 8 nucleotides matching TRBD2. This CDR3 is built from 15 residues. V was pared by 2 bases and J by 6 bases, with 5 bases of the junction left unmatched. In germline, CDR1 is SGHTA, CDR2 FQGTGA. The CDR3 loop is CASSLAQLAAGELFF. For the CDR3, the DNA is TGTGCCAGCAGCTTAGCGCAACTAGCGGCCGGGGAGCTGTTTTTT.

This rearrangement joins TRBV11-2 to TRBJ2-3; D unresolved. The CDR3 length is 14 residues. Germline V gene lookup returns CDR1 SGHAT and CDR2 FQNNGV. Trimming shortened V by 1 base and J by 2 bases, and 7 bases separated the two germline ends. CDR3 coding DNA: TGTGCCAGCAGCTTAGCGGCCTTCACAGATACGCAGTATTTT. Its translation: CASSLAAFTDTQYF.

A remark on this clone: An end of the junction does not agree with germline; a read error may underlie this. The chain is built from TRBV4-1 and TRBJ2-1; D gene uncertain. This CDR3 comprises 13 residues. The germline gives CDR1 MGHRA, CDR2 YSYEKL. The CDR3: CASSQDYPSEQFF. The DNA for the CDR3 is TGTGCCAGCAGCCAAGATTACCCCAGCGAGCAGTTCTTC.

This sequence joins TRBV4-2 and TRBJ1-3; D remains unclear. V was pared by 0 bases and J by 8 bases, with 8 bases between. This CDR3 is built from 13 residues. CDR1 and CDR2 (germline): LGHNA, YNFKEQ. This CDR3 is CASSQELPDTIYF. The DNA of the CDR3 is TGTGCCAGCAGCCAAGAGTTACCAGACACCATATATTTT.

For this clone: Compared with germline, one end of the junction differs, possibly owing to a read error. J is TRBJ2-7 and V is TRBV5-4; D ambiguous. CDR3 size: 13 residues. CDR1 SGHNT and CDR2 YYREEE come from the germline V gene (reference sequence). DNA of the CDR3: TGCGCCAGCAGCCAAGGAATATCCTACGAGCAGTACTTC. Amino acids: CASSQGISYEQYF.

This clone was counted a few times. This chain uses TRBV7-7 with TRBJ2-7; 7 bases agree with TRBD1. This CDR3 is 14 amino acids long. Germline loops: CDR1 SSHAT, CDR2 FNYEAQ (reference sequence). With 5 bases clipped from V and 5 bases from J, the junction kept 9 bases outside the gene matches. The CDR3 bases are TGTGCCAGCAGCCCCGAAGCAGGGGGAAACGAGCAGTACTTC. Amino acid sequence: CASSPEAGGNEQYF.